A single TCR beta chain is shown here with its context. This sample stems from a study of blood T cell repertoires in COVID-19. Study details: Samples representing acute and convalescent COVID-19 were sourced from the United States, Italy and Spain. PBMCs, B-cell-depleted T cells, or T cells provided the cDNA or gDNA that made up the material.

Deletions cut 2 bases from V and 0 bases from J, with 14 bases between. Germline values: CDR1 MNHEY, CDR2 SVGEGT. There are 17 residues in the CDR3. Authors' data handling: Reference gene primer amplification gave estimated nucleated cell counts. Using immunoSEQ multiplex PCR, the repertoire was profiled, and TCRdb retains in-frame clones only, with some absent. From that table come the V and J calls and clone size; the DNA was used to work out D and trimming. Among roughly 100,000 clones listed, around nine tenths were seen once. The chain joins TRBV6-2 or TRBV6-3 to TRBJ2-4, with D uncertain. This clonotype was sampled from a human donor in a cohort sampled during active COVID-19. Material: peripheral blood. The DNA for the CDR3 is TGTGCCAGCAGTTACCCTCCAGATATTCTAGCCAAAAACATTCAGTACTTC. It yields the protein CASSYPPDILAKNIQYF.